Below, 8 T cell receptor beta chains from the same sample are listed, as sequenced in a study of T cells in localized non-small cell lung cancer. Produced via immunoSEQ multiplex PCR; TCRdb's table is partial and in-frame only. The repertoire holds some 53,000 clones, more than 80% seen once, with under 20% in the top ten. Sequenced here: peripheral blood, sampled before any cancer treatment. The receptors originated from a male donor at least 60 years old with stage III squamous cell lung carcinoma.

By sample fraction, this clone is medium-sized. The V call is TRBV19, the J call TRBJ1-6; no definite D call. This CDR3 is 14 amino acids long. The germline V gene has CDR1 LNHDA and CDR2 SQIVND (reference sequence). V dropped 7 bases and J dropped 7 bases, with 14 bases sitting between them. For the CDR3, the DNA is TGTGCCAGTAAGTGGAGAGAGGGAAATTCACCCCTCCACTTT. Protein product: CASKWREGNSPLHF.

This rearrangement joins TRBV19 to TRBJ2-2; no clear D gene. In germline, CDR1 is LNHDA, CDR2 SQIVND (reference sequence). The ends were cut back, 7 bases at V and 3 bases at J, with 15 bases in the middle. The CDR3 spans 15 residues. CDR3 nucleotide sequence: TGTGCCAGTATAGGGCGGTCATCGGACACCGGGGAGCTGTTTTTT. Translating gives CASIGRSSDTGELFF.

The rearrangement uses TRBV9 and TRBJ2-3; possibly TRBD2 for D (5 bases). V lost 4 bases, J lost 0 bases, and 15 bases lay in between. Germline assignment: CDR1 SGDLS and CDR2 YYNGEE. This CDR3 region has 16 residues. CDR3: CASSPSGLASTDTQYF. The CDR3 DNA sequence: TGTGCCAGCAGCCCCTCTGGACTTGCTAGCACAGATACGCAGTATTTT.

V and J are TRBV19 and TRBJ1-1; TRBD1 matches at 8 bases. CDR3 length: 14 amino acids. CDR1 LNHDA and CDR2 SQIVND come from the germline V gene (reference sequence). The V and J ends lost 4 bases and 6 bases, in that order; junction bases with no gene match: 7. CDR3 bases: TGTGCCAGTAGTACCACAGGGGGAGCATCTGAAGCTTTCTTT. The encoded protein is CASSTTGGASEAFF.

V gene TRBV12-5 combines with J gene TRBJ2-7; TRBD2 aligns across 7 bases. The junction had 2 bases not matched to a gene; V was cut back by 1 base and J by 5 bases. CDR3 length: 13 amino acids. Germline V gene data show CDR1 as LGHNT and CDR2 as FRNRAP. CDR3 nucleotide sequence: TGTGCTAGTGGTTTGGGACTAGCTCACGAGCAGTACTTC. Protein: CASGLGLAHEQYF.

A single count supports this clone. This rearrangement joins TRBV6-5 to TRBJ1-1; unclear D gene. The CDR3 covers 13 residues. The germline V gene has CDR1 MNHEY and CDR2 SVGAGI. V was pared by 0 bases and J by 11 bases, with 13 bases between. The CDR3 DNA follows: TGTGCCAGCAGTTACTCGAGTAGGGAGTATGCTTTCTTT. Its translation: CASSYSSREYAFF.

The chain uses TRBV7-2 and TRBJ1-6; D may be TRBD1 (6 bases). Germline CDR1 is SGHTA and CDR2 is FQGNSA. The germline V and J ends were trimmed by 4 bases and 9 bases, with 22 bases remaining between them. CDR3 length: 17 residues. CDR3 DNA sequence: TGTGCCAGCAGCTCGGCTGGGGGCCGCGGGGTTGGTTCACCCCTCCACTTT. Translating gives CASSSAGGRGVGSPLHF.

The chain joins TRBV6-5 to TRBJ2-7; TRBD2 agrees at 9 bases. Trimming at V came to 6 bases and at J to 6 bases, leaving 3 bases not matched to a gene. This CDR3 is built from 12 residues. Germline V gene lookup returns CDR1 MNHEY and CDR2 SVGAGI. The CDR3 nucleotides read TGTGCCAGCAGCCGCGGGGGGGGCGAGCAGTACTTC. It specifies CASSRGGGEQYF.